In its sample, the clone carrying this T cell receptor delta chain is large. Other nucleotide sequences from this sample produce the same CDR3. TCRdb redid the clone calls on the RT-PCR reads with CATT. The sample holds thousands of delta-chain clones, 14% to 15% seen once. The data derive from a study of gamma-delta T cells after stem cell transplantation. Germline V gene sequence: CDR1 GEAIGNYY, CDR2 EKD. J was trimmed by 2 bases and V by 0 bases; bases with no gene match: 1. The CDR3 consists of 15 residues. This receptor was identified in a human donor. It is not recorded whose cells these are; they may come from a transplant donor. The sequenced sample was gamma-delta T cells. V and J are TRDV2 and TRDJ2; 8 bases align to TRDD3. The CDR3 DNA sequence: TGTGCCTGTGACACCGACTGGGGGTTGACAGCACAACTCTTCTTT. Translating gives CACDTDWGLTAQLFF.